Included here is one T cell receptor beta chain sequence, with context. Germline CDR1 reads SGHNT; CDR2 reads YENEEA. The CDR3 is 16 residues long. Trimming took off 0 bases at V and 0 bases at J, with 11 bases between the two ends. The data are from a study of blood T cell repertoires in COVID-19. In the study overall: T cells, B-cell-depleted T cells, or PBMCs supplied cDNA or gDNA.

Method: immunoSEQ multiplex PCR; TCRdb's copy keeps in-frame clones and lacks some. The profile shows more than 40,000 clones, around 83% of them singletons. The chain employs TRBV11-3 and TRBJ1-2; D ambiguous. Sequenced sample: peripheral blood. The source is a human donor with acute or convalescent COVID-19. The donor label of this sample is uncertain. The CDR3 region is CASSLDQTEANYGYTF. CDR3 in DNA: TGTGCCAGCAGCTTAGATCAAACAGAAGCTAACTATGGCTACACCTTC.